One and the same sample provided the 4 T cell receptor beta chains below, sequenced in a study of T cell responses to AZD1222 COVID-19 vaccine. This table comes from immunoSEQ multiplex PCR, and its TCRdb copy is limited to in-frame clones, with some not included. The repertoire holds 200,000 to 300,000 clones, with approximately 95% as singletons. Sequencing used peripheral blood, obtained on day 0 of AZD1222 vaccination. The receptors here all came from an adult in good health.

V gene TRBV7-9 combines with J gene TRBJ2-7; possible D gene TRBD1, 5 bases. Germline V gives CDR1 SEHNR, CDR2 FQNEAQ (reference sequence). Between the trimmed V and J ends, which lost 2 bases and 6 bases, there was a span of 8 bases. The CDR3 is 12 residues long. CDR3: CASSLYQGEQYF. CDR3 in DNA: TGTGCCAGCAGCTTATATCAGGGCGAGCAGTACTTC.

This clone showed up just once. The DNA of the CDR3 is TGTGCCAGCAGCTTAGCCCCCCCAGATACGCAGTATTTT. As protein: CASSLAPPDTQYF. V usage is TRBV11-2 and J usage is TRBJ2-3; D not resolved. Trimming removed 1 base from V and 4 bases from J, with 6 bases in between. CDR3 size: 13 residues. Germline V gene lookup returns CDR1 SGHAT and CDR2 FQNNGV. The variable domain in full, completed from reference TRBV11-2 and TRBJ2-3, reads EAGVAQSPRYKIIEKRQSVAFWCNPISGHATLYWYQQILGQGPKLLIQFQNNGVVDDSQLPKDRFSAERLKGVDSTLKIQPAKLEDSAVYLCASSLAPPDTQYFGPGTRLTVL.

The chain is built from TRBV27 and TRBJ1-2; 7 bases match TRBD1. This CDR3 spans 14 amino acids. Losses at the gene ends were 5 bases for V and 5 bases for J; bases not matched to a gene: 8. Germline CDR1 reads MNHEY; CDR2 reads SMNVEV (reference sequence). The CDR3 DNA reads TGTGCCAGCAGTCCCCGACAGGGAGGTTATGGCTACACCTTC. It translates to CASSPRQGGYGYTF.

CDR3 nucleotide sequence: TGTGCCTGGAGTGGGAAGACCCAGTACTTC. Amino acids: CAWSGKTQYF. This chain joins TRBV30 and TRBJ2-5, with D hard to call. The V end lost 1 base, the J end lost 6 bases, and 3 bases lay between the germline ends. This CDR3 has 10 amino acids. Germline assignment: CDR1 GTSNPN and CDR2 SVGIG (reference sequence).